The rows below give T cell receptor beta chains drawn from one sample of a study of shared clonotypes between healthy human individuals. Only in-frame clones appear in the TCRdb table, and some are missing; sequencing was by immunoSEQ multiplex PCR. The sample has more than 2 million clones, 95% seen once. Sequences were obtained from naive CD4+ T cells sorted from blood. The receptors derive from a young man in good health. CDR3s include the opening cysteine and the closing phenylalanine or tryptophan. The D gene is left open where the match is weak. Part of the rows lack a size; the others show once, few, many or a class for expanded clones.

J	size	V	D	DNA	CDR3
TRBJ2-7	NA	TRBV5-4	NA	TGTGCCAGCAGCTTGGGCGGGCGGTCCTCCTACGAGCAGTACTTC	CASSLGGRSSYEQYF
TRBJ1-5	NA	TRBV5-5	NA	TGTGCCAGCGGAGGAGAAGATAGCAATCAGCCCCAGCATTTT	CASGGEDSNQPQHF
TRBJ1-5	NA	TRBV6-1	NA	TGTGCCAGCAGTGAAACGGGGATGACAAGGGTTCAGCCCCAGCATTTT	CASSETGMTRVQPQHF
TRBJ1-2	NA	TRBV13	NA	TGTGCCAGCAGCTTACGGACAATAGCTAACTATGGCTACACCTTC	CASSLRTIANYGYTF
TRBJ1-6	NA	TRBV5-1	NA	TGCGCCAGCAGCTTGGGCAGGACCAATTCACCCCTCCACTTT	CASSLGRTNSPLHF
TRBJ1-4	NA	TRBV10-3	TRBD1	TGTGCCATCAGTCCCGGACAGGCAACTAATGAAAAACTGTTTTTT	CAISPGQATNEKLFF
TRBJ2-1	NA	TRBV18	NA	TGTGCCAGCTCACCACCGACCCGCGCAGGTGAGCAGTTCTTC	CASSPPTRAGEQFF
TRBJ1-2	NA	TRBV6-5	NA	TGTGCCAGTTTGCGTGGGCCTAACTATGGCTACACCTTC	CASLRGPNYGYTF
TRBJ2-1	once	TRBV7-2	TRBD2	TGTGCCAGCAGCTTAGTCGCTAGCGGGAGTGTCGCCTACAATGAGCAGTTCTTC	CASSLVASGSVAYNEQFF
TRBJ2-1	NA	TRBV5-4	NA	TGTGCCAGCCACCGGTGGGGGGAAACCTACAATGAGCAGTTCTTC	CASHRWGETYNEQFF
TRBJ2-3	NA	TRBV4-3	NA	TGCGCCAGCAGCCCCGCCGAGGATACGCAGTATTTT	CASSPAEDTQYF
TRBJ1-2	NA	TRBV7-9	NA	TGTGCCAGCAGGGGACTCAGCGACTATGGCTACACCTTC	CASRGLSDYGYTF
TRBJ2-7	NA	TRBV19	TRBD2	TGTGCCAGTAGTCCGGGACTAGCGGGCCACGAGCAGTACTTC	CASSPGLAGHEQYF
TRBJ1-2	NA	TRBV6-1	NA	TGTGCCAGCATCTCGGGGGTAGCTAACTATGGCTACACCTTC	CASISGVANYGYTF
TRBJ1-1	NA	TRBV2	NA	TGTGCCAGCAGTGTTCGGCCAGGAGGGGTGAACACTGAAGCTTTCTTT	CASSVRPGGVNTEAFF
TRBJ2-7	NA	TRBV6-1	NA	TGTGCCAGCAGTGAAGTGGCGGGGACTCTATCCTACGAGCAGTACTTC	CASSEVAGTLSYEQYF
TRBJ1-2	NA	TRBV9	NA	TGTGCCAGCAGCGTACCTAACTATGGCTACACCTTC	CASSVPNYGYTF
TRBJ1-2	NA	TRBV7-9	TRBD1	TGTGCCAGCAGCTCTTACAGGGGCTATGGCTACACCTTC	CASSSYRGYGYTF
TRBJ1-5	once	TRBV18	NA	TGTGCCAGCTCACCGGGGGTGGGACAGCCCCAGCATTTT	CASSPGVGQPQHF
TRBJ1-2	once	TRBV4-3	TRBD1	TGCGCCAGCAGCCTAGAACAGGGGGTAGGTGGCTACACCTTC	CASSLEQGVGGYTF
TRBJ1-4	NA	TRBV10-3	NA	TGTGCCATCAGTGATGGGGCTGAAAAACTGTTTTTT	CAISDGAEKLFF
TRBJ2-3	NA	TRBV19	TRBD1	TGTGCCAGTAGTATGGGGGGACAGGCTAGCACAGATACGCAGTATTTT	CASSMGGQASTDTQYF
TRBJ2-5	NA	TRBV5-1	TRBD2	TGCGCCAGCAGCATAGCGGGGCCCGAAGAGACCCAGTACTTC	CASSIAGPEETQYF
TRBJ1-3	NA	TRBV19	NA	TGTGCCAGTAGTACAGCTCGAACTGCCTCTGGAAACACCATATATTTT	CASSTARTASGNTIYF
TRBJ2-7	NA	TRBV28	NA	TGTGCCAGCATTAGATCCGGGACATTCTACGAGCAGTACTTC	CASIRSGTFYEQYF
TRBJ2-7	NA	TRBV29-1	NA	TGCAGCGTTGTGGCGGACGTCGGCGAGCAGTACTTC	CSVVADVGEQYF
TRBJ2-3	NA	TRBV29-1	NA	TGCAGCGTTGTGGGCAGAAACACAGATACGCAGTATTTT	CSVVGRNTDTQYF
TRBJ1-6	NA	TRBV28	TRBD1	TGTGCCAGCAGTGGGCCGGGACAGGTTAATTCACCCCTCCACTTT	CASSGPGQVNSPLHF
TRBJ2-7	NA	TRBV6-5	NA	TGTGCCAGCAGAACTCGTAGGGAGTGGATGGGCGAGCAGTACTTC	CASRTRREWMGEQYF
TRBJ2-7	NA	TRBV30	TRBD1	TGTGCCTGGAGTGTCGGGACAGGGAGGAACTACGAGCAGTACTTC	CAWSVGTGRNYEQYF
TRBJ1-1	once	TRBV18	TRBD1	TGTGCCAGCTCGGGGGGGACAGGGGAAACTGAAGCTTTCTTT	CASSGGTGETEAFF
TRBJ2-1	NA	TRBV27	TRBD2	TGTGCCAGCAGTTCCACCGCCGGACTAGCGGGGGGTCCCTCCTACAATGAGCAGTTCTTC	CASSSTAGLAGGPSYNEQFF